Listed below are T cell receptor beta chains from one sample, sequenced in a study of cytomegalovirus exposure and HLA in healthy donors. Sequencing used immunoSEQ multiplex PCR; TCRdb keeps in-frame clones, though not all of them. The table includes approximately 200,000 clones, about three quarters detected once. The sample taken for sequencing was PBMCs. All receptors come from a woman younger than 45 in good health and CMV-seronegative. Both conserved end residues are part of each CDR3. Fields, in order: CDR3 length, J gene, D gene, V gene, clone size, CDR3 DNA, CDR3 protein. The D gene is left open where the match is weak. Size is stated for part of the rows, as once, few or many counts, or as a class when the clone is expanded.

length: 15
J: TRBJ1-2
D: NA
V: TRBV7-3
size: NA
DNA: TGTGCCAGCAGCGCCGGACAGCAGCTAAACTATGGCTACACCTTC
CDR3: CASSAGQQLNYGYTF

length: 15
J: TRBJ1-5
D: TRBD1
V: TRBV6-1
size: NA
DNA: TGTGCCAGCGGCGACAGGGGGTATAGCAATCAGCCCCAGCATTTT
CDR3: CASGDRGYSNQPQHF

length: 11
J: TRBJ1-1
D: TRBD1
V: TRBV6-5
size: NA
DNA: TGTGCCAGCACCAGGGGGTCTGAAGCTTTCTTT
CDR3: CASTRGSEAFF

length: 18
J: TRBJ2-7
D: TRBD2
V: TRBV4-1
size: NA
DNA: TGCGCCAGCAGCCGAGACCCGATGAGCGGGATGAGCTCCTACGAGCAGTACTTC
CDR3: CASSRDPMSGMSSYEQYF

length: 15
J: TRBJ2-7
D: TRBD2
V: TRBV7-9
size: once
DNA: TGTGCCAGCAGCGGATTCACTAGCGGTGGCTCACCGCAGTACTTC
CDR3: CASSGFTSGGSPQYF

length: 13
J: TRBJ2-7
D: NA
V: TRBV29-1
size: NA
DNA: TGCAGCGTTGGCGGACAGAGTTCCTACGAGCAGTACTTC
CDR3: CSVGGQSSYEQYF

length: 16
J: TRBJ1-4
D: TRBD1
V: TRBV5-1
size: NA
DNA: TGCGCCAGCAGCTTGGGCGGGACAGGGGATAATGAAAAACTGTTTTTT
CDR3: CASSLGGTGDNEKLFF

length: 14
J: TRBJ1-1
D: TRBD1
V: TRBV5-1
size: NA
DNA: TGCGCCAGCAGCTTGGCAGGGGGGAACACTGAAGCTTTCTTT
CDR3: CASSLAGGNTEAFF

length: 13
J: TRBJ1-1
D: NA
V: TRBV29-1
size: NA
DNA: TGCAGCGTTGAAAGGGAGTTGAACACTGAAGCTTTCTTT
CDR3: CSVERELNTEAFF

length: 14
J: TRBJ1-1
D: NA
V: TRBV5-4
size: NA
DNA: TGTGCCAGCAGTCGGATGGGGGGGGCGACTGAAGCTTTCTTT
CDR3: CASSRMGGATEAFF

length: 15
J: TRBJ2-7
D: NA
V: TRBV9
size: NA
DNA: TGTGCCAGCAGCGTAGATGCAGGGCGTCCCTACGAGCAGTACTTC
CDR3: CASSVDAGRPYEQYF

length: 16
J: TRBJ2-2
D: TRBD1
V: TRBV7-8
size: NA
DNA: TGTGCCAGCAGCCCAGCTGCAGGGGGAAACACCGGGGAGCTGTTTTTT
CDR3: CASSPAAGGNTGELFF

length: 15
J: TRBJ1-5
D: NA
V: TRBV6-6
size: NA
DNA: TGTGCCAGCAGTTATACAGTCGATAGCAATCAGCCCCAGCATTTT
CDR3: CASSYTVDSNQPQHF

length: 13
J: TRBJ2-7
D: TRBD1
V: TRBV5-4
size: NA
DNA: TGTGCCAGCAGCCCACGGGACAGCTACGAGCAGTACTTC
CDR3: CASSPRDSYEQYF

length: 16
J: TRBJ1-1
D: NA
V: TRBV19
size: NA
DNA: TGTGCCAGTACTCATAGCAACTCGGGATTTGGGACTGAAGCTTTCTTT
CDR3: CASTHSNSGFGTEAFF

length: 15
J: TRBJ1-2
D: TRBD1
V: TRBV19
size: once
DNA: TGTGCCACCCTCACGCCGGGACAGGGCAACTATGGCTACACCTTC
CDR3: CATLTPGQGNYGYTF

length: 15
J: TRBJ2-2
D: TRBD1
V: TRBV5-1
size: few
DNA: TGCGCCAGCAGCACCAGGACAGGGGACCCCGGGGAGCTGTTTTTT
CDR3: CASSTRTGDPGELFF

length: 16
J: TRBJ2-3
D: NA
V: TRBV2
size: once
DNA: TGTGCCACCTCGAATTCAGCGGGCCTAAGCACAGATACGCAGTATTTT
CDR3: CATSNSAGLSTDTQYF

length: 13
J: TRBJ1-1
D: TRBD1
V: TRBV30
size: NA
DNA: TGTGCCTGGAGTGTACAGGGGTGGGTTGAAGCTTTCTTT
CDR3: CAWSVQGWVEAFF

length: 14
J: TRBJ1-5
D: TRBD1
V: TRBV5-1
size: NA
DNA: TGCGCCAGCAGCTTGGGGACAGGGAATCAGCCCCAGCATTTT
CDR3: CASSLGTGNQPQHF

length: 15
J: TRBJ2-1
D: TRBD1
V: TRBV19
size: NA
DNA: TGTGCCAGTAGTCCTTGGGACAGACCCTACAATGAGCAGTTCTTC
CDR3: CASSPWDRPYNEQFF

length: 14
J: TRBJ1-2
D: NA
V: TRBV6-6
size: NA
DNA: TGTGCCAGCAGTTACCCCCAGGGCCTCGGCGGCTACACCTTC
CDR3: CASSYPQGLGGYTF

length: 13
J: TRBJ1-5
D: TRBD1
V: TRBV19
size: NA
DNA: TGTGCCAGTAGTCAACAGGGGGCTCAGCCCCAGCATTTT
CDR3: CASSQQGAQPQHF

length: 13
J: TRBJ2-7
D: NA
V: TRBV28
size: NA
DNA: TGTGCCAGCAGTTTAGCCAGGGGTAACGAGCAGTACTTC
CDR3: CASSLARGNEQYF

length: 14
J: TRBJ1-2
D: NA
V: TRBV28
size: NA
DNA: TGTGCCAGCAGTTATATAGGAGGGAAAGGTGGCTACACCTTC
CDR3: CASSYIGGKGGYTF

length: 16
J: TRBJ2-1
D: NA
V: TRBV9
size: NA
DNA: TGTGCCAGCAGCTCCCGTGGAGCGGGCTCCTACAATGAGCAGTTCTTC
CDR3: CASSSRGAGSYNEQFF

length: 14
J: TRBJ1-5
D: TRBD1
V: TRBV25-1
size: few
DNA: TGTGCCACCGCGGGACAGGGATGGGATCAGCCCCAGCATTTT
CDR3: CATAGQGWDQPQHF

length: 16
J: TRBJ1-2
D: TRBD1
V: TRBV25-1
size: NA
DNA: TGTGCCAGCAGTGAAGGTGGGGCAGGGGGCCGGTATGGCTACACCTTC
CDR3: CASSEGGAGGRYGYTF

length: 12
J: TRBJ1-2
D: TRBD1
V: TRBV28
size: few
DNA: TGTGCCAGCAGAAGGACAGGCTATGGCTACACCTTC
CDR3: CASRRTGYGYTF

length: 19
J: TRBJ2-2
D: TRBD2
V: TRBV27
size: NA
DNA: TGTGCCAGCAGTTTGACTAGCGGGGGAATCGGGGGGAACACCGGGGAGCTGTTTTTT
CDR3: CASSLTSGGIGGNTGELFF

length: 14
J: TRBJ2-5
D: TRBD1
V: TRBV30
size: NA
DNA: TGTGCCTGGATCCGAGTGGGACAGCAAGAGACCCAGTACTTC
CDR3: CAWIRVGQQETQYF

length: 12
J: TRBJ1-5
D: NA
V: TRBV7-6
size: NA
DNA: TGTGCCAGCAGCACGAGCGGCCAGCCCCAGCATTTT
CDR3: CASSTSGQPQHF

length: 19
J: TRBJ2-1
D: TRBD1
V: TRBV7-3
size: NA
DNA: TGTGCCAGCAGCTTAAATGCCGGGACAGGGTTAGGTCTTGACAATGAGCAGTTCTTC
CDR3: CASSLNAGTGLGLDNEQFF

length: 13
J: TRBJ2-7
D: TRBD2
V: TRBV28
size: NA
DNA: TGTGCCAGCAGTCCCGCGGGGGGATACGAGCAGTACTTC
CDR3: CASSPAGGYEQYF

length: 13
J: TRBJ2-1
D: NA
V: TRBV5-1
size: NA
DNA: TGCGCCAGCAGCTTGGTTGGAAGCGCTGAGCAGTTCTTC
CDR3: CASSLVGSAEQFF

length: 15
J: TRBJ1-5
D: NA
V: TRBV6-1
size: NA
DNA: TGTGCCAGCAGTGAGGGGAGGGCAGGGTCTCAGCCCCAGCATTTT
CDR3: CASSEGRAGSQPQHF

length: 16
J: TRBJ2-1
D: TRBD2
V: TRBV4-1
size: once
DNA: TGCGCCAGCAGCCAAGAGCTAGCGGGGGGGACGGGTGAGCAGTTCTTC
CDR3: CASSQELAGGTGEQFF

length: 13
J: TRBJ1-2
D: NA
V: TRBV6-5
size: once
DNA: TGTGCCAGCAGTTACGGACAGTTGGGGGGCTACACCTTC
CDR3: CASSYGQLGGYTF

length: 14
J: TRBJ2-1
D: NA
V: TRBV11-2
size: NA
DNA: TGTGCCAGCAGCCTACAGAACGGATACAATGAGCAGTTCTTC
CDR3: CASSLQNGYNEQFF

length: 14
J: TRBJ1-1
D: NA
V: TRBV6-5
size: NA
DNA: TGTGCCAGCAGTGAAAGCAGAGCCAGCGCGGAAGCTTTCTTT
CDR3: CASSESRASAEAFF

length: 15
J: TRBJ2-7
D: TRBD1
V: TRBV5-1
size: NA
DNA: TGCGCCAGCAGCTTGGTCTCGGGACAGGTCTACGAGCAGTACTTC
CDR3: CASSLVSGQVYEQYF

length: 17
J: TRBJ2-2
D: TRBD2
V: TRBV27
size: NA
DNA: TGTGCCAGCAGCCGACTTAGCGGGAGGGCCCGGACCGGGGAGCTGTTTTTT
CDR3: CASSRLSGRARTGELFF

length: 14
J: TRBJ1-2
D: TRBD1
V: TRBV18
size: NA
DNA: TGTGCCAGCTCACCAGCCGGACAGGGTCCTGGCTACACCTTC
CDR3: CASSPAGQGPGYTF

length: 14
J: TRBJ2-7
D: TRBD2
V: TRBV27
size: NA
DNA: TGTGCCAGCAGTTTCCGGACTAGATCCCACGAGCAGTACTTC
CDR3: CASSFRTRSHEQYF

length: 15
J: TRBJ2-7
D: NA
V: TRBV19
size: NA
DNA: TGTGCCAGTAGTATAGGGGCTACAGTAACCTACGAGCAGTACTTC
CDR3: CASSIGATVTYEQYF

length: 14
J: TRBJ1-6
D: TRBD1
V: TRBV27
size: NA
DNA: TGTGCCAGCCCCCCGGGACAGGGGAATTCACCCCTCCACTTT
CDR3: CASPPGQGNSPLHF